The 27 T cell receptor beta chains below were found in one sample sequenced in a study of T-cell reconstitution after alpha-beta-depleted transplantation in children. Library preparation (for TCRbeta) was performed with unique molecular identifiers. TCRdb analysed the PCR reads with MiXCR anew, one entry per CDR3 protein. Of tens of thousands of distinct CDR3 sequences in the sample, 4% to 5% were seen once. Sequencing used PBMCs, mostly from graft donor cells, obtained 180 days after TCRalphabeta/CD19-depleted stem cell transplant. The receptors were sampled from a boy under two years old who had a stem cell transplant for acute myeloid leukemia, so the T cells may come from the graft donor.

This clonotype was detected many times. The chain joins TRBV9 to TRBJ2-3; D is unresolved. CDR1 is SGDLS and CDR2 is YYNGEE in the germline V gene. Trimming removed 0 bases from V and 2 bases from J, with 7 bases in between. The CDR3 sequence is 14 residues long. The CDR3 region is CASSVGGFTDTQYF. In DNA form, the CDR3 reads TGTGCCAGCAGCGTAGGAGGATTCACAGATACGCAGTATTTT.

In this sample, this clonotype turned up many times. The J gene is TRBJ1-6, the V gene TRBV20-1; 7 bases agree with TRBD1. V shed 2 bases and J 9 bases; nucleotides not matched to a gene: 1. In germline, CDR1 is DFQATT, CDR2 SNEGSKA (reference sequence). This CDR3 has 12 amino acids. CDR3 in amino acids: CSARRQGSPLHF. CDR3 DNA sequence: TGCAGTGCTAGACGACAGGGTTCACCCCTCCACTTT.

This clonotype was counted ten times or more. In nucleotides, the CDR3 is TGTGCCAGCAGTTCTCGCGGGCCTGAAAAACTGTTTTTT. Protein: CASSSRGPEKLFF. The chain carries TRBV7-9 and TRBJ1-4, with D hard to call. This CDR3 has 13 amino acids. CDR1 is SEHNR and CDR2 is FQNEAQ in the germline V gene (reference sequence). Trimming took off 6 bases at V and 7 bases at J, with 12 bases between the two ends.

In regard to this clonotype: The junction departs from germline at one end; a sequencing error may be responsible. The chain is built from TRBV15 and TRBJ2-6; D is undetermined. The CDR3 sequence is 17 residues long. Germline V gene lookup returns CDR1 LNHNV and CDR2 YYDKDF (reference sequence). Here the CDR3 DNA reads TGTGCCACCAGGAGAGCTGTATCCCTCTCTGGGGCCAACGTCCTGACTTTC. It translates to CATRRAVSLSGANVLTF.

The sample holds a few counts of this clonotype. This chain uses TRBV12-3 or TRBV12-4 with TRBJ2-2; D is unclear. This CDR3 has 17 amino acids. CDR3 sequence reads: CTRSPPSKGFNTGELFF. CDR3 coding DNA: TGTACCCGCAGTCCCCCCAGCAAGGGCTTTAACACCGGGGAGCTGTTTTTT.

This clonotype was recorded many times. The rearrangement joins TRBV5-1 to TRBJ2-6, with D perhaps given as TRBD1 or TRBD2 (5 bases each). The CDR3 totals 17 residues. Germline V lookup: CDR1 SGHRS, CDR2 YFSETQ. The V end was cut by 1 base, the J end by 0 bases, with 11 bases between. The DNA of the CDR3 is TGCGCCAGCAGCTTGATCCCAGGGAGCTCTGGGGCCAACGTCCTGACTTTC. This encodes CASSLIPGSSGANVLTF.

In this sample, this clonotype turned up many times. The V call is TRBV6-2 or TRBV6-3, the J call TRBJ2-4, with D tentatively TRBD1 or TRBD2 (5 bases each). V lost 7 bases and J lost 0, with 16 bases in between. CDR1 is MNHEY and CDR2 is SVGEGT in the germline V gene. CDR3 length: 16 residues. CDR3 nucleotides: TGTGCCAGCACCGGGACGGACACTATAGCCAAAAACATTCAGTACTTC. Protein product: CASTGTDTIAKNIQYF.

This clonotype was counted many times. The chain joins TRBV11-2 to TRBJ2-5, with no clear D. The CDR3 loop spans 15 amino acids. V shed 1 base and J shed 3 bases, with 12 bases lying between them. Germline CDR1 SGHAT, CDR2 FQNNGV. CDR3 DNA: TGTGCCAGCAGCTTAGGGGGTCAGACCGAAGAGACCCAGTACTTC. Its protein product is CASSLGGQTEETQYF.

This clonotype was counted at least ten times. The gene calls are TRBV29-1 and TRBJ1-3; the D is unclear. V dropped 7 bases and J dropped 0 bases, with 10 bases sitting between them. CDR3 length: 13 amino acids. Germline CDR1 reads SQVTM; CDR2 reads ANQGSEA. Here the CDR3 DNA reads TGCAGCGCCGCCTGGAGCTCTGGAAACACCATATATTTT. Translating it yields CSAAWSSGNTIYF.

There are many counts of this clonotype. J is TRBJ1-2 and V is TRBV5-6; D is unclear. Trimming stripped 4 bases from V and 4 bases from J, with 14 bases between. Germline V gene sequence: CDR1 SGHDT, CDR2 YYEEEE. The CDR3 has 14 amino acids. The CDR3 coding sequence is TGTGCCAGCAGCCTGCGCCCATCCTCCTATGGCTACACCTTC. Translation: CASSLRPSSYGYTF.

The table lists this clonotype with a count of one. The CDR3, as DNA: TGTGCCATGGGCCCGGGACAGCTCTACGAGCAGTACGTC. It translates to CAMGPGQLYEQYV. This rearrangement joins TRBV5-2 to TRBJ2-7; the listed D gene, TRBD1, was not tested against the DNA. TRBV5-2 is a pseudogene. This CDR3 is built from 13 residues.

The table lists this clonotype with a few counts. The J gene is TRBJ2-2, the V gene TRBV30; 11 bases are a match to TRBD2. The V segment lost 0 bases and the J segment 0 bases; nucleotides outside the gene matches: 6. The V gene's germline CDR1 is GTSNPN and CDR2 SVGIG (reference sequence). CDR3 length: 18 amino acids. This CDR3 reads CAWSVHVAGGPNTGELFF. In DNA, the CDR3 is TGTGCCTGGAGTGTACATGTAGCGGGGGGGCCGAACACCGGGGAGCTGTTTTTT.

This clonotype has a count of ten or more. The rearrangement joins TRBV18 to TRBJ2-2; TRBD1 matches 8 bases. The CDR3 totals 15 residues. The germline CDR1 and CDR2 sequences are KGHSH and LQKENI. V gave up 3 bases and J gave up 0 bases; unmatched junction bases: 0. The CDR3, as DNA: TGTGCCAGCTCACCGGACAGGGCGAACACCGGGGAGCTGTTTTTT. Amino acids: CASSPDRANTGELFF.

The sample holds many counts of this clonotype. The chain carries TRBV7-6 and TRBJ2-7, with 7 bases identical to TRBD1. J was trimmed by 2 bases and V by 3 bases; bases with no gene match: 4. This CDR3 is 14 amino acids long. CDR1 SGHVS and CDR2 FNYEAQ come from the germline V gene. The CDR3 nucleotides read TGTGCCAGCAGCTTCGGACAGGCACCCTACGAGCAGTACTTC. It is translated as CASSFGQAPYEQYF.

This clonotype occurred many times. The V and J genes are TRBV11-2 and TRBJ1-1, with 7 bases that match TRBD1. V was clipped by 4 bases and J by 5 bases; unmatched bases: 10. This CDR3 contains 15 residues. Looked up from germline, CDR1 is SGHAT and CDR2 is FQNNGV. CDR3 sequence (DNA): TGTGCCAGCAGCTCCCCGCCGACAGGGAGGACTGAAGCTTTCTTT. This codes for CASSSPPTGRTEAFF.

This clonotype was recorded at least ten times. The CDR3 protein is CASRAEGAQYF. The CDR3 DNA follows: TGTGCCAGCAGAGCGGAGGGTGCGCAGTATTTT. The chain combines TRBV11-3 with TRBJ2-3; the D gene is possibly TRBD2 (6 bases). The CDR3 is 11 amino acids. Trimming removed 6 bases from V and 10 bases from J, with 11 bases in between. The V gene's germline CDR1 is SGHNT and CDR2 YENEEA.

This clonotype showed up many times. The J gene is TRBJ1-4, the V gene TRBV5-5; 9 bases map to TRBD1. The CDR3 totals 16 residues. From germline, CDR1 is SGHKS and CDR2 YYEKEE (reference sequence). J was trimmed by 5 bases and V by 4 bases; bases with no gene match: 9. The CDR3 protein is CASSKGPGQGNEKLFF. The DNA of the CDR3 is TGTGCCAGCAGCAAGGGGCCGGGACAGGGAAATGAAAAACTGTTTTTT.

This clonotype was recorded many times. V gene TRBV7-6 combines with J gene TRBJ1-3, with D unresolved. V was cut by 0 bases and J by 0 bases, with 9 bases left in between. CDR1 and CDR2 from the germline V gene are SGHVS and FNYEAQ. The CDR3 is 16 amino acids. The CDR3: CASSLATSLSGNTIYF. Written as DNA, the CDR3 is TGTGCCAGCAGCTTAGCGACCAGCCTCTCTGGAAACACCATATATTTT.

There are many counts of this clonotype. The chain couples TRBV9 to TRBJ1-4; D is possibly TRBD1 (5 bases). CDR1 and CDR2 (germline): SGDLS, YYNGEE. Trimming stripped 2 bases from V and 2 bases from J, with 16 bases between. The CDR3 contains 17 residues. The CDR3 bases are TGTGCCAGCAGCGTTTCAATGCAGGGAGGCACTAATGAAAAACTGTTTTTT. This codes for CASSVSMQGGTNEKLFF.

In this sample, this clonotype turned up many times. The genes are TRBV14 and TRBJ2-7; a possible D gene is TRBD1 (6 bases). The CDR3 is 14 residues long. Germline V lookup: CDR1 SGHDN, CDR2 FVKESK. With 3 bases removed from V and 6 bases from J, the gap between germline ends came to 15 bases. The DNA for the CDR3 is TGTGCCAGCAGCCAGTACAGGGTGGGTGCCGAGCAGTACGTC. The encoded protein is CASSQYRVGAEQYV.

This clonotype was detected many times. The chain carries TRBV7-2 and TRBJ2-7; D gene uncertain. The CDR3 totals 11 residues. Germline V gives CDR1 SGHTA, CDR2 FQGNSA. V was pared by 4 bases and J by 2 bases, with 3 bases between. The CDR3 spells CASSSAYEQYF. DNA of the CDR3: TGTGCCAGCAGCTCCGCCTACGAGCAGTACTTC.

This clonotype came up many times. The rearrangement links TRBV11-2 to TRBJ2-1, with 8 bases matching TRBD2. The CDR3 sequence is 16 residues long. V lost 7 bases to trimming and J lost 8 bases; unmatched junction nucleotides: 16. The germline V gene has CDR1 SGHAT and CDR2 FQNNGV. In DNA, the CDR3 is TGTGCCAGCAACGATATCGGGGCAGCGGGGGTCGATGAGCAGTTCTTC. It translates to CASNDIGAAGVDEQFF.

This clonotype was recorded many times. The CDR3 protein is CASRFRDTFTGYTF. The CDR3 bases are TGTGCCAGTAGATTCCGGGACACTTTCACTGGCTACACCTTC. The chain employs TRBV19 and TRBJ1-2, with D possibly matching TRBD1 (6 bases). This CDR3 has 14 residues. V was cut by 6 bases and J by 7 bases, with 18 bases left in between. The germline gives CDR1 LNHDA, CDR2 SQIVND (reference sequence).

The chain has TRBV28 and TRBJ2-3, with D uncertain. The CDR3 is made up of 12 amino acids. V lost 5 bases to trimming and J lost 2 bases, with 5 bases between them. The germline gives CDR1 MDHEN, CDR2 SYDVKM. The CDR3 DNA follows: TGTGCCAGCAGTCAGACCACAGATACGCAGTATTTT. This gives the protein CASSQTTDTQYF.

This clonotype was seen at least ten times. V usage is TRBV29-1 and J usage is TRBJ2-3; a possible D gene is TRBD2 (5 bases). Per germline, CDR1 SQVTM and CDR2 ANQGSEA. CDR3 length: 13 amino acids. Trimming took off 7 bases at V and 2 bases at J, with 13 bases between the two ends. Written as DNA, the CDR3 is TGCAGCGCTGCAGGAGGACCCACAGATACGCAGTATTTT. Encoded protein: CSAAGGPTDTQYF.

The table lists this clonotype with many counts. The chain recombines TRBV6-5 with TRBJ1-1, with D hard to call. Germline CDR1 and CDR2: MNHEY and SVGAGI. The CDR3 length is 15 residues. V lost 2 bases to trimming and J lost 2 bases, with 12 bases between them. The CDR3 protein is CASSYRGWGNTEAFF. The CDR3 DNA follows: TGTGCCAGCAGTTACCGAGGGTGGGGTAACACTGAAGCTTTCTTT.

Ten or more counts support this clonotype. The V and J genes are TRBV11-3 and TRBJ2-3, with D uncertain. Trimming shortened V by 3 bases and J by 4 bases, and 8 bases separated the two germline ends. Germline CDR1 reads SGHNT; CDR2 reads YENEEA. This CDR3 has 13 amino acids. Written as DNA, the CDR3 is TGTGCCAGCAGCTTTTCCGGAGCAGATACGCAGTATTTT. This codes for CASSFSGADTQYF.